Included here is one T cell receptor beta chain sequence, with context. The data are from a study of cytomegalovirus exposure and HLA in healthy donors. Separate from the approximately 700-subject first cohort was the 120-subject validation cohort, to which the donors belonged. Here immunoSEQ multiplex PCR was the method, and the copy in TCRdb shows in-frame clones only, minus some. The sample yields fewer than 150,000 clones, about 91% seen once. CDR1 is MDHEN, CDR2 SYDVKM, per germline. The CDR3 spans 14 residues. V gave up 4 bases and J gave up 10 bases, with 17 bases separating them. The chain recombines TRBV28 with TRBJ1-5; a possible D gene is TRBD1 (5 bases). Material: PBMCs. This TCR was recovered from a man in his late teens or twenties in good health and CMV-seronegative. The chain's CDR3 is CASSYQGRGGPQHF. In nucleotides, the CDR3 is TGTGCCAGCAGTTATCAGGGAAGGGGCGGACCCCAGCATTTT.